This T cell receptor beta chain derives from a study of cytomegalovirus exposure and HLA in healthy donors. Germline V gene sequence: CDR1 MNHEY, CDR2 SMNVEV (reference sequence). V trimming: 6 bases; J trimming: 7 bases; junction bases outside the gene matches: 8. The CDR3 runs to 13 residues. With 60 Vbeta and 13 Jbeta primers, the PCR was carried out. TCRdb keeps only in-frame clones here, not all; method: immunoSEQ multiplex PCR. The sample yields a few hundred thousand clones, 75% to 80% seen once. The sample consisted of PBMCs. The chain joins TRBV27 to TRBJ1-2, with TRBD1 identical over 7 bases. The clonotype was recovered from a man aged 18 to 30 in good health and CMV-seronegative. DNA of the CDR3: TGTGCCAGCAGATTCACAGGGGTTCGTGGCTACACCTTC. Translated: CASRFTGVRGYTF.